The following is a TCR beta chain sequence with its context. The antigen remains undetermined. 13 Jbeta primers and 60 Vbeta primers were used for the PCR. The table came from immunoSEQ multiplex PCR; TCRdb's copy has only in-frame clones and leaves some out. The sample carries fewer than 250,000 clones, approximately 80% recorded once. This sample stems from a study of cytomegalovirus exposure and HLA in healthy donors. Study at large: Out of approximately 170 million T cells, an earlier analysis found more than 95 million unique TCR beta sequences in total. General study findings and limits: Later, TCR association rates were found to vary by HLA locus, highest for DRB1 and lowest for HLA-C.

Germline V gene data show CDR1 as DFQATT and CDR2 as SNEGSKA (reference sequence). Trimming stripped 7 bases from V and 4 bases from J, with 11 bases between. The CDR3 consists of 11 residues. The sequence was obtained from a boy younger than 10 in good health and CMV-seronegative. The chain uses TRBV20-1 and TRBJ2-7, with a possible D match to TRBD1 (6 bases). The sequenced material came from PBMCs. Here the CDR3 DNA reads TGCAGTGTTTTACAGGGTTACGAGCAGTACTTC. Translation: CSVLQGYEQYF.